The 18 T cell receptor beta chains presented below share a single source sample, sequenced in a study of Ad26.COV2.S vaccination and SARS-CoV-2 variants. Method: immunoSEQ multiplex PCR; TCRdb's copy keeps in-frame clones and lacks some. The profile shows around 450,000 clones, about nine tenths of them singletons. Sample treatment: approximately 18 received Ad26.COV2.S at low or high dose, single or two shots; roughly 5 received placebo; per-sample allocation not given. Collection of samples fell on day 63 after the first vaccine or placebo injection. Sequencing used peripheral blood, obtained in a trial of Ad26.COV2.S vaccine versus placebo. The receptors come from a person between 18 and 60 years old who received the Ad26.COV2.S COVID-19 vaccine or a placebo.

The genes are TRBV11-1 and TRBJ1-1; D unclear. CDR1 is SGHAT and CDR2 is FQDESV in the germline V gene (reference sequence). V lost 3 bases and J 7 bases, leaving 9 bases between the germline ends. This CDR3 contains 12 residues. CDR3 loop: CASSFISDEAFF. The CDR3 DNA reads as TGTGCCAGCAGCTTCATCTCGGATGAAGCTTTCTTT.

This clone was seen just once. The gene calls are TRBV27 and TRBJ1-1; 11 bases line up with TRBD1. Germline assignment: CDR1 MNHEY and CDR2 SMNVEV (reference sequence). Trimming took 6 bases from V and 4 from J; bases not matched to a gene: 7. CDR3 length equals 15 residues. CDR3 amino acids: CASRYTGTGGTEAFF. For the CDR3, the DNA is TGTGCCAGCAGATACACAGGGACAGGGGGCACTGAAGCTTTCTTT.

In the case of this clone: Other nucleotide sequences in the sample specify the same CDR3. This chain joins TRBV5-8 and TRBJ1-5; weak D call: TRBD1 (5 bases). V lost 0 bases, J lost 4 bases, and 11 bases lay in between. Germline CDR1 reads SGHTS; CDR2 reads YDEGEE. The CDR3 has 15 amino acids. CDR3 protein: CASSLGQKVNQPQHF. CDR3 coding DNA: TGTGCCAGCAGCTTGGGACAGAAGGTTAATCAGCCCCAGCATTTT.

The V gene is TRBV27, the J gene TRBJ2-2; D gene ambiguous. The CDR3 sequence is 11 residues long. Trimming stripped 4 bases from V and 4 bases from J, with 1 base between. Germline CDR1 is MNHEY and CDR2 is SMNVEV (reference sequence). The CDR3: CASSSTGELFF. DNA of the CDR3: TGTGCCAGCAGTTCCACCGGGGAGCTGTTTTTT.

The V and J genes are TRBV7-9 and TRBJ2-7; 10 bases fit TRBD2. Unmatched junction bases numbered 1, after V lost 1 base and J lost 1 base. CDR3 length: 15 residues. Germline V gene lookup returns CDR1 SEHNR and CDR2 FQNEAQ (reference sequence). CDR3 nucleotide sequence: TGTGCCAGCAGCTTAGTACTAGCGGGGTCCTACGAGCAGTACTTC. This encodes CASSLVLAGSYEQYF.

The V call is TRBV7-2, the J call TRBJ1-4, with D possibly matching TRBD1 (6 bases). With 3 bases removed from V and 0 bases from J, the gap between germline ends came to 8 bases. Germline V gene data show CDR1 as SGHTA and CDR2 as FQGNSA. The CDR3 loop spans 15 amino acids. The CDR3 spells CASSFTGPTNEKLFF. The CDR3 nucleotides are TGTGCCAGCAGCTTTACAGGGCCAACTAATGAAAAACTGTTTTTT.

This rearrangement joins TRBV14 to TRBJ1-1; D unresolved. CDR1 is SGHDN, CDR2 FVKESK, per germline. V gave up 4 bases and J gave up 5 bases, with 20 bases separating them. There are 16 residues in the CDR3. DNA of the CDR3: TGTGCCAGCAGCCTCTACCCGACTCCTCCGGGAACTGAAGCTTTCTTT. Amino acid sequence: CASSLYPTPPGTEAFF.

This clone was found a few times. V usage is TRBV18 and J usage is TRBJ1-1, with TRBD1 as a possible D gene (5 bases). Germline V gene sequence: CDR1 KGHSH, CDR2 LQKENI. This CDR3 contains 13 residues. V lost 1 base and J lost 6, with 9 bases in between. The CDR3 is CASSPQGTSEAFF. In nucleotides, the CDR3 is TGTGCCAGCTCACCACAAGGGACGTCTGAAGCTTTCTTT.

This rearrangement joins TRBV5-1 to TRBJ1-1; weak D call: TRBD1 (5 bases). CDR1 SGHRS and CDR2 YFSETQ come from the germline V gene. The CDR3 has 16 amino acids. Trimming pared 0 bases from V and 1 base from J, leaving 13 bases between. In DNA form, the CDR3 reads TGCGCCAGCAGCTTGGCCCCAGGGCCCTCGAACACTGAAGCTTTCTTT. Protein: CASSLAPGPSNTEAFF.

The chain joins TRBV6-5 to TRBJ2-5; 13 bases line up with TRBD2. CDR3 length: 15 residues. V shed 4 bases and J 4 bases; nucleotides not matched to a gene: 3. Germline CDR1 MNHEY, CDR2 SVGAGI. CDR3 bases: TGTGCCAGCAGTTCAACTAGCGGGAGGGCAGAGACCCAGTACTTC. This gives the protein CASSSTSGRAETQYF.

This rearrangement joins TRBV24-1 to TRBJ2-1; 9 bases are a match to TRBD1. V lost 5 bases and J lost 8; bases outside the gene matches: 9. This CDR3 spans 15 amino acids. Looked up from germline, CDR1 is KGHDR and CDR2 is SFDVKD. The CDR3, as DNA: TGTGCCACCAGTGTTACGGGACAGGGTCCCCATGAGCAGTTCTTC. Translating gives CATSVTGQGPHEQFF.

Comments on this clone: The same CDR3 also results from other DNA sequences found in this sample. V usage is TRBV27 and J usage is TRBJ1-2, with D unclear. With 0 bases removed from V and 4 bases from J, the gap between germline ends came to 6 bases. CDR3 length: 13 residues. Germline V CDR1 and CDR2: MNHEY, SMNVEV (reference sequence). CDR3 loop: CASSLSSGYGYTF. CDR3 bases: TGTGCCAGCAGTTTATCTAGCGGCTATGGCTACACCTTC.

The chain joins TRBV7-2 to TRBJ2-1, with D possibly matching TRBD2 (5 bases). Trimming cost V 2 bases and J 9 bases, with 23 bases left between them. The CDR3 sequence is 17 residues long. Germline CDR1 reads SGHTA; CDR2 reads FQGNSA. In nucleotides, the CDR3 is TGTGCCAGCAGCTTAACCTCGGCTAGCACGGTTCTGGGTGAGCAGTTCTTC. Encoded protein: CASSLTSASTVLGEQFF.

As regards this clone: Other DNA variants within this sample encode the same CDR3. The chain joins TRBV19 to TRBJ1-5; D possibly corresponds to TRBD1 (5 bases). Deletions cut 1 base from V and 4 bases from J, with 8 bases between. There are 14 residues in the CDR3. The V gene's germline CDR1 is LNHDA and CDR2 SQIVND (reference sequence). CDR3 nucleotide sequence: TGTGCCAGTAGTATAGTGGGGGGGAATCAGCCCCAGCATTTT. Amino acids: CASSIVGGNQPQHF.

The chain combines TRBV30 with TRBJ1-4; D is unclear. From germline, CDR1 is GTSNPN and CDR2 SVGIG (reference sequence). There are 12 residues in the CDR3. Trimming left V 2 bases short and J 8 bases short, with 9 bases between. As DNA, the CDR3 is TGTGCCTGGAGTCCTCAACTAGAAAAACTGTTTTTT. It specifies CAWSPQLEKLFF.

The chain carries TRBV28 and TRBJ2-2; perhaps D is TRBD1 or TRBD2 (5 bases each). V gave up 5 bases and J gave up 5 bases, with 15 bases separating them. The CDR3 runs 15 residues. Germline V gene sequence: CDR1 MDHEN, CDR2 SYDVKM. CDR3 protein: CASSGGPLGTGELFF. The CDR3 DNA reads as TGTGCCAGCAGTGGGGGACCGTTAGGGACCGGGGAGCTGTTTTTT.

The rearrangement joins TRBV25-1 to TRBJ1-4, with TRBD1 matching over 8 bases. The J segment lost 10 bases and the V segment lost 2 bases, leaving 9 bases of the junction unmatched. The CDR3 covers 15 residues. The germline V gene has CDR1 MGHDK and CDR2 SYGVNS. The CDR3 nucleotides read TGTGCCAGCAGTGAAGGTTTATACAGGGGGACAAAACTGTTTTTT. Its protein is CASSEGLYRGTKLFF. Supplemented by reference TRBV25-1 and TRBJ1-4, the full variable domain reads EADIYQTPRYLVIGTGKKITLECSQTMGHDKMYWYQQDPGMELHLIHYSYGVNSTEKGDLSSESTVSRIRTEHFPLTLESARPSHTSQYLCASSEGLYRGTKLFFGSGTQLSVL.

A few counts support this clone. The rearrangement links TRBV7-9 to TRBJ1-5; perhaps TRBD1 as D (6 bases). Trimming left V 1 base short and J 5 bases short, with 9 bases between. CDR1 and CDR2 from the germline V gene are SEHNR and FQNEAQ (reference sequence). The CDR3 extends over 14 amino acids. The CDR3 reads CASSLGGGHQPQHF. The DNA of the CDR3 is TGTGCCAGCAGCTTAGGTGGGGGGCATCAGCCCCAGCATTTT.